A selection of T cell receptor beta chains follows, all from one sample in a study of cytomegalovirus exposure and HLA in healthy donors. Libraries were prepared by immunoSEQ multiplex PCR; TCRdb keeps only in-frame clonotypes and omits some of them. The data show 150,000 to 200,000 clones, 65% to 80% seen once. The specimen was PBMCs. The source of these receptors is a female donor in good health and CMV-seronegative. Each CDR3 is given with its conserved first and last residue. The order of the fields is CDR3 length, clone size, D gene, J gene, V gene, CDR3 protein, CDR3 DNA. D genes are given only for firm matches. Clone size is not always given. Where it is, it says once, few, many or a class for expanded clones.

length: 14
size: few
D: .
J: TRBJ2-7
V: TRBV27
CDR3: CASSLNRGPYEQYF
DNA: TGTGCCAGCAGTTTGAATCGGGGTCCCTACGAGCAGTACTTC

length: 14
size: .
D: TRBD2
J: TRBJ2-5
V: TRBV7-9
CDR3: CASSKTSYKETQYF
DNA: TGTGCCAGCAGCAAGACTAGCTACAAAGAGACCCAGTACTTC

length: 16
size: .
D: TRBD1
J: TRBJ1-2
V: TRBV19
CDR3: CASSPFTTGGDYGYTF
DNA: TGTGCCAGTAGTCCATTTACAACAGGGGGCGACTATGGCTACACCTTC

length: 14
size: .
D: .
J: TRBJ1-2
V: TRBV5-4
CDR3: CASSLPGREEGYTF
DNA: TGTGCCAGCAGCTTGCCAGGCAGGGAGGAAGGCTACACCTTC

length: 17
size: once
D: .
J: TRBJ1-4
V: TRBV14
CDR3: CASSPTGGPGANEKLFF
DNA: TGTGCCAGCAGCCCAACGGGGGGGCCGGGGGCTAATGAAAAACTGTTTTTT

length: 15
size: .
D: TRBD1
J: TRBJ1-1
V: TRBV5-1
CDR3: CASSLLGQVNTEAFF
DNA: TGCGCCAGCAGCCTCCTAGGACAGGTCAACACTGAAGCTTTCTTT

length: 13
size: .
D: .
J: TRBJ1-5
V: TRBV19
CDR3: CASRTRFNQPQHF
DNA: TGTGCCAGTAGAACACGATTCAATCAGCCCCAGCATTTT

length: 14
size: .
D: .
J: TRBJ2-5
V: TRBV7-3
CDR3: CASSLVGQSETQYF
DNA: TGTGCCAGCAGCTTGGTCGGACAGTCCGAGACCCAGTACTTC

length: 15
size: .
D: .
J: TRBJ2-4
V: TRBV30
CDR3: CAWSRRDTAKNIQYF
DNA: TGTGCCTGGAGTAGGAGGGATACGGCCAAAAACATTCAGTACTTC

length: 15
size: .
D: .
J: TRBJ1-3
V: TRBV18
CDR3: CASSPPGGSGNTIYF
DNA: TGTGCCAGCTCACCACCGGGGGGATCTGGAAACACCATATATTTT

length: 15
size: few
D: .
J: TRBJ2-3
V: TRBV6-5
CDR3: CASRRIGGSTDTQYF
DNA: TGTGCCAGCAGGAGGATTGGGGGGAGCACAGATACGCAGTATTTT

length: 14
size: few
D: .
J: TRBJ1-1
V: TRBV19
CDR3: CASSPLAGSPEAFF
DNA: TGTGCCAGTAGTCCCCTAGCGGGGAGTCCTGAAGCTTTCTTT

length: 16
size: .
D: .
J: TRBJ2-7
V: TRBV15
CDR3: CATSREAGNPAYEQYF
DNA: TGTGCCACCAGCAGAGAGGCAGGGAATCCCGCCTACGAGCAGTACTTC

length: 18
size: .
D: .
J: TRBJ1-6
V: TRBV5-1
CDR3: CASSFDPGGSSYNSPLHF
DNA: TGCGCCAGCAGCTTCGATCCGGGGGGAAGCTCCTATAATTCACCCCTCCACTTT

length: 16
size: .
D: TRBD2
J: TRBJ2-2
V: TRBV7-9
CDR3: CASSRRTSGNTGELFF
DNA: TGTGCCAGCAGCCGTCGGACTAGCGGCAACACCGGGGAGCTGTTTTTT

length: 13
size: once
D: TRBD1
J: TRBJ2-7
V: TRBV2
CDR3: CASTTDRGGEQYF
DNA: TGTGCCAGCACCACGGACAGGGGCGGCGAGCAGTACTTC

length: 17
size: once
D: TRBD2
J: TRBJ2-1
V: TRBV25-1
CDR3: CASSVRTSGRGDNEQFF
DNA: TGTGCCAGCAGTGTTAGGACTAGCGGGAGGGGTGACAATGAGCAGTTCTTC

length: 15
size: .
D: TRBD1
J: TRBJ2-7
V: TRBV5-1
CDR3: CASSFKTGPTYEQYF
DNA: TGCGCCAGCAGCTTCAAGACAGGGCCTACCTACGAGCAGTACTTC

length: 14
size: .
D: .
J: TRBJ2-7
V: TRBV7-2
CDR3: CASSYRTVSYEQYF
DNA: TGTGCCAGCAGCTACAGGACAGTCTCCTACGAGCAGTACTTC

length: 11
size: .
D: .
J: TRBJ1-2
V: TRBV5-1
CDR3: CASRGEGGYTF
DNA: TGCGCCAGCAGAGGGGAGGGTGGCTACACCTTC

length: 15
size: .
D: TRBD1
J: TRBJ2-7
V: TRBV4-1
CDR3: CASSLRDRGPYEQYF
DNA: TGCGCCAGCAGCCTCCGGGACAGGGGACCCTACGAGCAGTACTTC

length: 13
size: .
D: .
J: TRBJ2-2
V: TRBV15
CDR3: CATATGNTGELFF
DNA: TGTGCCACCGCGACAGGGAACACCGGGGAGCTGTTTTTT

length: 14
size: .
D: .
J: TRBJ2-5
V: TRBV11-2
CDR3: CASSLRLDQETQYF
DNA: TGTGCCAGCAGCTTAAGACTAGACCAAGAGACCCAGTACTTC

length: 14
size: .
D: .
J: TRBJ1-5
V: TRBV5-5
CDR3: CASSLDQGGQPQHF
DNA: TGTGCCAGCAGCTTGGATCAGGGCGGTCAGCCCCAGCATTTT

length: 17
size: few
D: .
J: TRBJ2-5
V: TRBV6-1
CDR3: CASSEVAATSLRETQYF
DNA: TGTGCCAGCAGTGAAGTAGCAGCGACCTCACTTAGGGAGACCCAGTACTTC

length: 14
size: .
D: TRBD1
J: TRBJ1-6
V: TRBV6-1
CDR3: CASSRDRGYSPLHF
DNA: TGTGCCAGCAGTAGGGACAGGGGATATTCACCCCTCCACTTT

length: 15
size: .
D: .
J: TRBJ1-5
V: TRBV7-8
CDR3: CASSLDGDGNQPQHF
DNA: TGTGCCAGCAGCTTAGACGGGGATGGCAATCAGCCCCAGCATTTT

length: 11
size: .
D: .
J: TRBJ1-2
V: TRBV20-1
CDR3: CSAPSGQITSF
DNA: TGCAGTGCACCTAGCGGACAGATTACCTCCTTC

length: 13
size: .
D: TRBD2
J: TRBJ2-1
V: TRBV2
CDR3: CASSEVQGLARFF
DNA: TGTGCCAGCAGTGAAGTTCAGGGACTAGCCCGCTTCTTC

length: 18
size: .
D: .
J: TRBJ2-1
V: TRBV7-4
CDR3: CASGLECKPSDSYNEQFF
DNA: TGTGCCAGCGGCCTAGAGTGCAAGCCCTCTGACTCCTACAATGAGCAGTTCTTC

length: 14
size: .
D: TRBD1
J: TRBJ2-7
V: TRBV2
CDR3: CASRTGGAGYEQYF
DNA: TGTGCCAGCAGAACAGGGGGCGCGGGCTACGAGCAGTACTTC

length: 15
size: few
D: TRBD2
J: TRBJ2-6
V: TRBV23-1
CDR3: CASPGGTSWANVLTF
DNA: TGCGCCAGCCCGGGGGGTACGAGCTGGGCCAACGTCCTGACTTTC

length: 13
size: .
D: TRBD1
J: TRBJ1-2
V: TRBV2
CDR3: CASGDRANYGYTF
DNA: TGTGCCAGCGGCGACAGGGCCAACTATGGCTACACCTTC

length: 13
size: .
D: .
J: TRBJ1-1
V: TRBV10-2
CDR3: CASSEEQNTEAFF
DNA: TGCGCCAGCAGTGAGGAGCAGAACACTGAAGCTTTCTTT

length: 13
size: once
D: .
J: TRBJ1-2
V: TRBV27
CDR3: CASSLEGSGGYTF
DNA: TGTGCCAGCAGTTTGGAGGGCTCAGGAGGCTACACCTTC

length: 16
size: .
D: TRBD1
J: TRBJ1-6
V: TRBV10-3
CDR3: CAISEPGQGVRSPLHF
DNA: TGTGCCATCAGTGAGCCGGGACAGGGTGTGAGGTCACCCCTCCACTTT

length: 20
size: .
D: TRBD2
J: TRBJ2-1
V: TRBV23-1
CDR3: CASSQSASGRTYRCYNEQFF
DNA: TGCGCCAGCAGTCAATCTGCTAGCGGGAGGACATATCGGTGTTACAATGAGCAGTTCTTC

length: 14
size: .
D: .
J: TRBJ2-3
V: TRBV5-1
CDR3: CASSFSDNTDTQYF
DNA: TGCGCCAGCAGCTTTTCGGACAACACAGATACGCAGTATTTT

length: 15
size: .
D: TRBD1
J: TRBJ2-7
V: TRBV6-6
CDR3: CASNSPDRGLYEQYF
DNA: TGTGCCAGCAACTCACCGGACAGGGGGCTATACGAGCAGTACTTC

length: 15
size: few
D: TRBD1
J: TRBJ2-7
V: TRBV7-6
CDR3: CASSASGTGGDGKYF
DNA: TGTGCCAGCAGCGCCTCCGGGACAGGGGGCGATGGGAAGTACTTC

length: 16
size: .
D: TRBD2
J: TRBJ2-7
V: TRBV4-1
CDR3: CASSHSGLAGIYEQYF
DNA: TGCGCCAGCAGCCATTCTGGACTAGCGGGGATCTACGAGCAGTACTTC

length: 15
size: .
D: TRBD1
J: TRBJ2-7
V: TRBV6-5
CDR3: CASSSGRQGGYEQYF
DNA: TGTGCCAGCAGTTCAGGAAGACAGGGTGGATACGAGCAGTACTTC

length: 15
size: .
D: .
J: TRBJ2-1
V: TRBV5-4
CDR3: CASSLRKGFDNEQFF
DNA: TGTGCCAGCAGCTTGCGAAAGGGGTTCGACAATGAGCAGTTCTTC

length: 21
size: .
D: TRBD1
J: TRBJ2-5
V: TRBV4-1
CDR3: CASSQSVGTGVFQSAQETQYF
DNA: TGCGCCAGCAGCCAAAGCGTAGGAACAGGGGTTTTTCAATCCGCACAAGAGACCCAGTACTTC

length: 16
size: .
D: TRBD2
J: TRBJ2-1
V: TRBV5-8
CDR3: CASSLSGLAGVREQFF
DNA: TGTGCCAGCAGCTTGTCCGGACTAGCGGGAGTCAGGGAGCAGTTCTTC

length: 10
size: .
D: .
J: TRBJ1-1
V: TRBV7-9
CDR3: CASSFLGAFF
DNA: TGTGCCAGCAGCTTTCTCGGAGCTTTCTTT

length: 15
size: .
D: .
J: TRBJ1-1
V: TRBV5-1
CDR3: CASSLDRAAGTEAFF
DNA: TGCGCCAGCAGCTTGGACAGGGCGGCGGGCACTGAAGCTTTCTTT

length: 10
size: .
D: .
J: TRBJ1-2
V: TRBV5-8
CDR3: CATRQPGYTF
DNA: TGTGCCACCCGACAACCCGGCTACACCTTC

length: 12
size: .
D: .
J: TRBJ2-1
V: TRBV30
CDR3: CAWRSSGNEQFF
DNA: TGTGCCTGGAGGAGTAGCGGCAATGAGCAGTTCTTC

length: 16
size: .
D: TRBD1
J: TRBJ1-5
V: TRBV27
CDR3: CASSLAGGWSNQPQHF
DNA: TGTGCCAGCAGTTTAGCAGGGGGCTGGAGCAATCAGCCCCAGCATTTT

length: 13
size: few
D: .
J: TRBJ1-2
V: TRBV21-1
CDR3: CASSDSVNYGYTF
DNA: TGTGCCAGCAGCGATAGCGTTAACTATGGCTACACCTTC

length: 14
size: .
D: TRBD1
J: TRBJ1-2
V: TRBV7-2
CDR3: CASSLWGTGKGYTF
DNA: TGTGCCAGCAGCTTATGGGGGACAGGGAAGGGCTACACCTTC

length: 13
size: .
D: .
J: TRBJ1-1
V: TRBV30
CDR3: CAQRGGMNTEAFF
DNA: TGTGCCCAGAGGGGAGGAATGAACACTGAAGCTTTCTTT

length: 13
size: .
D: .
J: TRBJ1-1
V: TRBV6-5
CDR3: CASRDYRDTEAFF
DNA: TGTGCCAGCAGAGACTACAGGGACACTGAAGCTTTCTTT

length: 13
size: .
D: .
J: TRBJ2-5
V: TRBV7-3
CDR3: CASSSGGQETQYF
DNA: TGTGCCAGCAGCTCCGGGGGCCAAGAGACCCAGTACTTC

length: 16
size: .
D: TRBD1
J: TRBJ1-2
V: TRBV6-5
CDR3: CASSYHRDRGDYGYTF
DNA: TGTGCCAGCAGTTACCACCGGGACAGGGGCGACTATGGCTACACCTTC